This T cell receptor (beta chain) is from a study of human CD8 memory T cell subsets. TCR beta was sequenced from UMI-tagged 5' RACE libraries. TCRdb re-called the 5' RACE reads; one entry per CDR3 protein, DNA not given. The sample has about 5,600 distinct CDR3 sequences. CDR1 and CDR2 (germline): SGDLS, YYNGEE. The length of the CDR3 is 15 residues. This sequence originates from a human donor in good health. This rearrangement joins TRBV9 to TRBJ2-1; TCRdb's D call, TRBD2, is unchecked because there is no DNA. Sequencing was performed on CD8+ effector memory T cells (TEM) sorted from PBMCs. Specified subset: effector memory CD8 T cells, CCR7- CD45RO+ CD95+. The chain's CDR3 is CASSVVGSGGHEQFF.